Below, 10 T cell receptor beta chains from the same sample are listed, as sequenced in a study of cytomegalovirus exposure and HLA in healthy donors. The PCR ran on 60 Vbeta and 13 Jbeta primers. The method was immunoSEQ multiplex PCR; TCRdb's version includes in-frame clones alone and lacks a portion of them. The profile shows approximately 150,000 clones, roughly 80% of them singletons. Sequences were obtained from PBMCs. Receptor source: a man in his forties or fifties in good health and CMV-seronegative.

This clone has a single count. This chain connects TRBV9 to TRBJ2-3; 7 nucleotides align to TRBD2. Germline-derived CDR1 and CDR2 are SGDLS and YYNGEE. The CDR3 totals 17 residues. V trimming: 0 bases; J trimming: 2 bases; junction bases outside the gene matches: 9. This CDR3 is CASSVDPAGLLTDTQYF. CDR3 sequence (DNA): TGTGCCAGCAGCGTAGACCCCGCGGGACTACTCACAGATACGCAGTATTTT.

The chain links TRBV6-1 to TRBJ2-3; 7 nucleotides align to TRBD1. The CDR3 totals 14 residues. Germline trimming cut 7 bases from V and 1 base from J; bases unmatched to any gene: 5. Germline CDR1 is MNHNS and CDR2 is SASEGT. CDR3 protein: CASTGQVGTDTQYF. The CDR3 nucleotides are TGTGCCAGCACCGGACAGGTCGGCACAGATACGCAGTATTTT.

Concerning this clone: The identical CDR3 is also encoded by other nucleotide sequences in the sample. The V call is TRBV27, the J call TRBJ2-1; 11 bases match TRBD1. V lost 3 bases to trimming and J lost 4 bases; unmatched junction nucleotides: 2. The CDR3 has 15 residues. CDR1 MNHEY and CDR2 SMNVEV come from the germline V gene (reference sequence). CDR3 DNA: TGTGCCAGCAGTTTGGGGACAGGGGGTTACAATGAGCAGTTCTTC. It encodes CASSLGTGGYNEQFF.

This sequence joins TRBV9 and TRBJ2-7; D is undetermined. Germline assignment: CDR1 SGDLS and CDR2 YYNGEE. Deletions cut 1 base from V and 0 bases from J, with 14 bases between. The CDR3 is 16 residues long. CDR3 in amino acids: CASSVMGNTPSYEQYF. The CDR3 DNA reads as TGTGCCAGCAGCGTAATGGGCAACACCCCCTCCTACGAGCAGTACTTC.

The chain uses TRBV5-6 and TRBJ2-1, with TRBD2 identical over 7 bases. CDR3 length: 17 amino acids. Germline V gives CDR1 SGHDT, CDR2 YYEEEE. J lost 4 bases, V lost 1 base, and 11 bases had no gene match. The CDR3 spells CASSLIGRAGRYNEQFF. CDR3 DNA sequence: TGTGCCAGCAGCTTGATTGGGAGGGCAGGGCGTTACAATGAGCAGTTCTTC.

V gene TRBV27 combines with J gene TRBJ2-2; unclear D gene. The CDR3 covers 16 residues. V was cut by 7 bases and J by 0 bases, with 15 bases left in between. Germline V lookup: CDR1 MNHEY, CDR2 SMNVEV (reference sequence). CDR3 region: CASTHDSNANTGELFF. The CDR3 nucleotides read TGTGCCAGCACTCACGACTCTAACGCGAACACCGGGGAGCTGTTTTTT.

The rearrangement uses TRBV29-1 and TRBJ2-7; 11 bases fit TRBD1. This CDR3 region has 13 residues. Germline CDR1 SQVTM, CDR2 ANQGSEA. Trimming took 3 bases from V and 6 from J; bases not matched to a gene: 4. The CDR3 DNA follows: TGCAGCGTTGAGATGGACAGGGGGCCCGAGCAGTACTTC. Protein sequence: CSVEMDRGPEQYF.

The CDR3 reads CASSLRQGDPDTQYF. The DNA of the CDR3 is TGTGCCAGCAGTTTAAGACAGGGAGATCCAGATACGCAGTATTTT. The rearrangement joins TRBV27 to TRBJ2-3; 7 nucleotides agree with TRBD1. The junction had 6 bases not matched to a gene; V was cut back by 2 bases and J by 4 bases. This CDR3 contains 15 residues. Germline-derived CDR1 and CDR2 are MNHEY and SMNVEV (reference sequence).

This clone has just one count. The chain uses TRBV7-9 and TRBJ2-7, with D possibly TRBD2 on 5 matching bases. From germline, CDR1 is SEHNR and CDR2 FQNEAQ (reference sequence). There are 12 residues in the CDR3. V gave up 5 bases and J gave up 4 bases, with 9 bases separating them. For the CDR3, the DNA is TGTGCCAGCAGCCCCCCGGGATACGAGCAGTACTTC. Its translation: CASSPPGYEQYF.

The V call is TRBV30, the J call TRBJ1-6; TRBD1 matches at 10 bases. The V and J ends lost 2 bases and 1 base, in that order; junction bases with no gene match: 5. The germline CDR1 and CDR2 sequences are GTSNPN and SVGIG (reference sequence). The CDR3 sequence is 17 residues long. Written as DNA, the CDR3 is TGTGCCTGGAGTCCGCGACAGGGGGCGTCCTATAATTCACCCCTCCACTTT. As protein: CAWSPRQGASYNSPLHF.